Listed below are T cell receptor beta chains from one sample, sequenced in a study of blood T cell repertoires in COVID-19. Here immunoSEQ multiplex PCR was the method, and the copy in TCRdb shows in-frame clones only, minus some. The sample shows about 220,000 clones, approximately 85% of them seen only once. The specimen sequenced was peripheral blood. The receptors were sampled from a man aged 50 to 60 who had recovered from COVID-19. Both conserved end residues are part of each CDR3. A D gene is named only where the DNA matches it firmly. Some rows mark clone size as missing; the rest say once, few, many or name a class of expanded clone.

J: TRBJ1-5; size: -; D: -; length: 17; V: TRBV30; DNA: TGTGCCTGGAGTCGCGGGGGCAGGGGAGACTTCAATCAGCCCCAGCATTTT; CDR3: CAWSRGGRGDFNQPQHF
J: TRBJ1-2; size: -; D: TRBD1; length: 15; V: TRBV7-9; DNA: TGTGCCAGCAGCGGGCCCGGACAGGGAGACCATGGCTACACCTTC; CDR3: CASSGPGQGDHGYTF
J: TRBJ2-7; size: -; D: TRBD1; length: 14; V: TRBV5-6; DNA: TGTGCCAGCAGCTTCGGGACAGGGGGCTACGAGCAGTACTTC; CDR3: CASSFGTGGYEQYF
J: TRBJ2-7; size: -; D: TRBD2; length: 16; V: TRBV6-5; DNA: TGTGCCAGCAGTTACGGTAGTAGCGGGGGCTCCTACGAGCAGTACTTC; CDR3: CASSYGSSGGSYEQYF
J: TRBJ1-2; size: once; D: -; length: 15; V: TRBV19; DNA: TGTGCCAGCATTGGAACGGCGGCCGCTAACTATGGCTACACCTTC; CDR3: CASIGTAAANYGYTF
J: TRBJ2-5; size: -; D: TRBD2; length: 16; V: TRBV6-5; DNA: TGTGCCAGCAGTTACTCTGTACTAGCGGGTCAAGAGACCCAGTACTTC; CDR3: CASSYSVLAGQETQYF
J: TRBJ2-5; size: -; D: TRBD1; length: 16; V: TRBV5-1; DNA: TGCGCCAGCAGCCTCGGGGACAGGGCCTCTCAAGAGACCCAGTACTTC; CDR3: CASSLGDRASQETQYF
J: TRBJ2-5; size: -; D: -; length: 16; V: TRBV3-1/TRBV3-2; DNA: TGTGCCAGCAGCGACCGGGACATAGGTCTCCAAGAGACCCAGTACTTC; CDR3: CASSDRDIGLQETQYF
J: TRBJ1-4; size: -; D: TRBD1; length: 14; V: TRBV2; DNA: TGTGCCAGCAGGGGACAGGTACTTAATGAAAAACTGTTTTTT; CDR3: CASRGQVLNEKLFF
J: TRBJ2-1; size: -; D: -; length: 11; V: TRBV6-5; DNA: TGTGCCAGCAGTTCCCTCAATGAGCAGTTCTTC; CDR3: CASSSLNEQFF
J: TRBJ2-6; size: -; D: -; length: 16; V: TRBV7-9; DNA: TGTGCCAGCAGCCTGCGACAGATTTCTGGGGCCAACGTCCTGACTTTC; CDR3: CASSLRQISGANVLTF
J: TRBJ1-6; size: -; D: -; length: 12; V: TRBV7-9; DNA: TGTGCCAGCAGCTCTAGCAATTCACCCCTCCACTTT; CDR3: CASSSSNSPLHF
J: TRBJ2-1; size: -; D: TRBD1; length: 13; V: TRBV29-1; DNA: TGCAGCGTTTCCCGGACAGGGAACAATGAGCAGTTCTTC; CDR3: CSVSRTGNNEQFF
J: TRBJ1-5; size: -; D: TRBD1; length: 14; V: TRBV6-5; DNA: TGTGCCTCCCGCCCGGGACAGGGGAATCAGCCCCAGCATTTT; CDR3: CASRPGQGNQPQHF
J: TRBJ1-6; size: -; D: TRBD1; length: 17; V: TRBV3-1/TRBV3-2; DNA: TGTGCCAGCAGCCAGCGACAGGGGAGCTCCTATAATTCACCCCTCCACTTT; CDR3: CASSQRQGSSYNSPLHF
J: TRBJ1-5; size: once; D: TRBD1; length: 15; V: TRBV7-8; DNA: TGTGCCAGCAGCTTAGTGGACAGGGGCAATCAGCCCCAGCATTTT; CDR3: CASSLVDRGNQPQHF
J: TRBJ1-3; size: -; D: -; length: 14; V: TRBV30; DNA: TGTGCCTGGACCCTGGGAGGGTCCGGAAACACCATATATTTT; CDR3: CAWTLGGSGNTIYF
J: TRBJ1-5; size: -; D: -; length: 13; V: TRBV27; DNA: TGTGCCAGCAGTTGGGGCTACAATCAGCCCCAGCATTTT; CDR3: CASSWGYNQPQHF
J: TRBJ2-2; size: -; D: -; length: 15; V: TRBV30; DNA: TGTGCCTGGAGTGTACGGCGGGTGAACACCGGGGAGCTGTTTTTT; CDR3: CAWSVRRVNTGELFF
J: TRBJ2-1; size: -; D: TRBD2; length: 14; V: TRBV5-1; DNA: TGCGCCAGCAGGAGCGGGAGGGCCTTGAATGAGCAGTTCTTC; CDR3: CASRSGRALNEQFF
J: TRBJ2-1; size: -; D: TRBD1; length: 16; V: TRBV29-1; DNA: TGCAGCGTTGACGATACCACAGGGGCCCCCTACAATGAGCAGTTCTTC; CDR3: CSVDDTTGAPYNEQFF
J: TRBJ1-6; size: -; D: -; length: 13; V: TRBV30; DNA: TGTGCACGGGATTCGAATGGGAATTCACCCCTCCACTTT; CDR3: CARDSNGNSPLHF
J: TRBJ2-7; size: once; D: TRBD2; length: 15; V: TRBV5-1; DNA: TGCGCCAGCAGCTCACTAGCGGGGGACACCTACGAGCAGTACTTC; CDR3: CASSSLAGDTYEQYF
J: TRBJ2-1; size: -; D: TRBD2; length: 16; V: TRBV28; DNA: TGTGCCAGCAGTTTATGGACGAGCGGGAACCCGAATGAGCAGTTCTTC; CDR3: CASSLWTSGNPNEQFF
J: TRBJ2-5; size: -; D: TRBD1; length: 14; V: TRBV6-5; DNA: TGTGCCAGCAGTTCGGACAGGGGGCAGGAGACCCAGTACTTC; CDR3: CASSSDRGQETQYF
J: TRBJ1-2; size: once; D: TRBD1; length: 11; V: TRBV20-1; DNA: TGCAGTGCTAGGGGAGCCCAACCAGGGGGTTTC; CDR3: CSARGAQPGGF
J: TRBJ2-7; size: -; D: TRBD2; length: 15; V: TRBV19; DNA: TGTGCCAGTAGTGGGGGACTAGCGATGGTGGTGGAGCAGTACTTC; CDR3: CASSGGLAMVVEQYF
J: TRBJ2-7; size: -; D: -; length: 15; V: TRBV28; DNA: TGTGCCAGCAGCCAAGAGGTGAGACTACCCTACGAGCAGTACTTC; CDR3: CASSQEVRLPYEQYF
J: TRBJ1-5; size: -; D: TRBD1; length: 15; V: TRBV5-4; DNA: TGTGCCAGCAGCTTGCGGGGGACAGGAGACCAGCCCCAGCATTTT; CDR3: CASSLRGTGDQPQHF
J: TRBJ2-7; size: once; D: -; length: 14; V: TRBV28; DNA: TGTGCCAGCAGTTTGGGGGGTGTGCCCTACGAGCAGTACTTC; CDR3: CASSLGGVPYEQYF
J: TRBJ2-3; size: -; D: TRBD1; length: 14; V: TRBV2; DNA: TGTGCCAGCAGTGCGGGACAGGGGATGGATACGCAGTATTTT; CDR3: CASSAGQGMDTQYF
J: TRBJ2-7; size: once; D: TRBD2; length: 18; V: TRBV10-2; DNA: TGCGCCAGCAGTGGGGGACTAGCGGGAGATGGGCTCTCCTACGAGCAGTACTTC; CDR3: CASSGGLAGDGLSYEQYF
J: TRBJ1-6; size: -; D: TRBD1; length: 15; V: TRBV2; DNA: TGTGCCAGCATAGAACAGGGGATCATTAATTCACCCCTCCACTTT; CDR3: CASIEQGIINSPLHF
J: TRBJ2-7; size: once; D: -; length: 14; V: TRBV5-4; DNA: TGTGCCAGCAGCTCTGGCAGAGTTGCGGACGAGCAGTACTTC; CDR3: CASSSGRVADEQYF
J: TRBJ2-5; size: once; D: TRBD2; length: 15; V: TRBV3-1/TRBV3-2; DNA: TGTGCCAGCAGCCTTTCTAGCGGGAGGCGGGAGACCCAGTACTTC; CDR3: CASSLSSGRRETQYF
J: TRBJ2-2; size: -; D: -; length: 12; V: TRBV29-1; DNA: TGCAGCGTGCTTGGGGCGACCGGGGAGCTGTTTTTT; CDR3: CSVLGATGELFF
J: TRBJ2-5; size: -; D: TRBD1; length: 15; V: TRBV6-6; DNA: TGTGCCAGCAGTAACCCAGGACAGGGTCCGGAGACCCAGTACTTC; CDR3: CASSNPGQGPETQYF
J: TRBJ2-6; size: -; D: -; length: 21; V: TRBV19; DNA: TGTGCCAGTAGTATGGACGCAGCAGCCGGGCAGGGAAGCTCTGGGGCCAACGTCCTGACTTTC; CDR3: CASSMDAAAGQGSSGANVLTF